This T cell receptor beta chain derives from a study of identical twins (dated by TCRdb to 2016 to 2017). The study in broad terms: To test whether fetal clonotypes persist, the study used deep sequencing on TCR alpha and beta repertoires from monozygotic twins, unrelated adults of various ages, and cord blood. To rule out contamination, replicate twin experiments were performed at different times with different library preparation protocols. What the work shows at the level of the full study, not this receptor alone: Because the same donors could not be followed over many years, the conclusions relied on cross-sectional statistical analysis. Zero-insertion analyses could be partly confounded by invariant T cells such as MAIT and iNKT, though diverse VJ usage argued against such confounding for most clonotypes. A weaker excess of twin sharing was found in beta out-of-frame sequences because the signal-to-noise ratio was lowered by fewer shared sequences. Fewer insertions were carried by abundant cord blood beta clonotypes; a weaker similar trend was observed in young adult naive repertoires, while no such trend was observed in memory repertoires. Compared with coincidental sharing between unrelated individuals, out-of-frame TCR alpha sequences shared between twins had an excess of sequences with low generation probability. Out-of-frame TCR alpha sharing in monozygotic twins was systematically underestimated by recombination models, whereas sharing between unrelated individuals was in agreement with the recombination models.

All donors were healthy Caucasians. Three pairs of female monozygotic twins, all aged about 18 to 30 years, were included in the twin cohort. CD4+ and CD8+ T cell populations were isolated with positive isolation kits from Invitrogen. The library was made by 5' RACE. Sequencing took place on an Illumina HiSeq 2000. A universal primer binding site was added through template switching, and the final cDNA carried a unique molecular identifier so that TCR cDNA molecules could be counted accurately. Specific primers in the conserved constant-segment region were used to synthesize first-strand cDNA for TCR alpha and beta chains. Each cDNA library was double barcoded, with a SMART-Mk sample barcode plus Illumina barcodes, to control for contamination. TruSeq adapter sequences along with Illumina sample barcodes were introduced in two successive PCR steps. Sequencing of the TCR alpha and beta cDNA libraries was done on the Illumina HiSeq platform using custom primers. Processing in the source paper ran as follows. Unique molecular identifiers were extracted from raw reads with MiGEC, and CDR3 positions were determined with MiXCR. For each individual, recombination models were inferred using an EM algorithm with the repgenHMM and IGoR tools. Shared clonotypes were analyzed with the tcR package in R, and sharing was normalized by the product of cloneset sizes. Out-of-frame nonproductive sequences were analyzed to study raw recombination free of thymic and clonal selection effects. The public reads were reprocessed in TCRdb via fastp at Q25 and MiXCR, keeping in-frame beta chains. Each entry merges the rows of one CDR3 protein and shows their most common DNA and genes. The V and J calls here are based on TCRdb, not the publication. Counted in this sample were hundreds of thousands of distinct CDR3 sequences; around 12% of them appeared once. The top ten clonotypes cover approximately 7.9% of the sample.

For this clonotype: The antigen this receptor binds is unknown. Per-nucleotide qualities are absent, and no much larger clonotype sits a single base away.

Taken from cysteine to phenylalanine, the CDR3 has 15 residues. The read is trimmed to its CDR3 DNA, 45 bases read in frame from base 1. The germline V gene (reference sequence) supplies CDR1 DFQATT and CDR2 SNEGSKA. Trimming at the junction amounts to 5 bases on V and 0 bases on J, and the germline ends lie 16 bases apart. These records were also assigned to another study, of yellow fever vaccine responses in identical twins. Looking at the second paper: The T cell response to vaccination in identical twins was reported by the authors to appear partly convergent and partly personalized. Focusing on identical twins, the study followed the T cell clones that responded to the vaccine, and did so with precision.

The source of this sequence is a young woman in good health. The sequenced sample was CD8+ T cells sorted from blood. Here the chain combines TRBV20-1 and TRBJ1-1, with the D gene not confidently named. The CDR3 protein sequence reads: CSAPQSPNMNTEAFF. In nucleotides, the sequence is TGCAGTGCTCCGCAATCGCCCAATATGAACACTGAAGCTTTCTTT.